The 4 T cell receptor beta chains below come from one sample, sequenced in a study of blood T cell repertoires in COVID-19. Generated by immunoSEQ multiplex PCR, the TCRdb table keeps only in-frame clones and is missing some. The sample has 90,000 to 100,000 clones; roughly 90% are singletons. Sequencing was carried out using peripheral blood. Receptors originate from a man in his sixties with COVID-19, enrolled during active disease.

The gene calls are TRBV10-3 and TRBJ1-1, with TRBD1 matching 7 bases. The J segment lost 1 base and the V segment lost 3 bases, leaving 5 bases of the junction unmatched. Germline V gene lookup returns CDR1 ENHRY and CDR2 SYGVKD. This CDR3 comprises 15 residues. The CDR3 DNA is TGTGCCATCAGTGACCCCCACAGGGGGAACACTGAAGCTTTCTTT. It specifies CAISDPHRGNTEAFF.

CDR3 DNA sequence: TGTGCCAGCAGCCGACCGGGGAGGAACTCCTACAATGAGCAGTTCTTC. Its translation: CASSRPGRNSYNEQFF. The rearrangement uses TRBV13 and TRBJ2-1, with D tentatively TRBD2 (6 bases). Germline V gene lookup returns CDR1 PRHDT and CDR2 FYEKMQ (reference sequence). Trimming left V 5 bases short and J 0 bases short, with 14 bases between. There are 16 residues in the CDR3.

The chain joins TRBV5-1 to TRBJ1-6; unclear D gene. The V end lost 0 bases, the J end lost 5 bases, and 6 bases lay between the germline ends. CDR3 length equals 14 residues. Germline CDR1 SGHRS, CDR2 YFSETQ. The CDR3 is CASSLDGDNSPLHF. CDR3 in DNA: TGCGCCAGCAGCTTGGATGGAGATAATTCACCCCTCCACTTT. The full variable domain, rest sourced from reference TRBV5-1 and TRBJ1-6, is KAGVTQTPRYLIKTRGQQVTLSCSPISGHRSVSWYQQTPGQGLQFLFEYFSETQRNKGNFPGRFSGRQFSNSRSEMNVSTLELGDSALYLCASSLDGDNSPLHFGNGTRLTVT.

This clone was counted a single time. The chain recombines TRBV28 with TRBJ2-7; D is possibly TRBD1 (5 bases). CDR3 size: 14 residues. The germline CDR1 and CDR2 sequences are MDHEN and SYDVKM. V lost 3 bases to trimming and J lost 6 bases, with 15 bases between them. The CDR3 region is CASSFGRVEREQYF. CDR3 sequence (DNA): TGTGCCAGCAGTTTTGGCAGGGTCGAACGCGAGCAGTACTTC.